This TCR beta chain was sequenced for a study of blood T cell repertoires in COVID-19. The CDR3 runs to 14 residues. The germline V gene has CDR1 SNHLY and CDR2 FYNNEI. V gave up 4 bases and J gave up 2 bases, with 11 bases separating them. The protocol was immunoSEQ multiplex PCR, while the TCRdb copy is restricted to in-frame clones and leaves out a portion. Of roughly 250,000 clones detected, roughly 87% appear once; the ten largest clones hold about 6.9%. Comment on this clone: This sample also contains other DNA sequences that code for the same CDR3.

V usage is TRBV2 and J usage is TRBJ2-5; unclear D gene. This receptor was obtained from a woman aged 25 to 39 with acute COVID-19. Sequenced: PBMCs or T cells enriched from blood (not recorded which). The CDR3 loop reads CASSGPRGQETQYF. The CDR3, as DNA: TGTGCCAGCAGTGGCCCCCGCGGACAAGAGACCCAGTACTTC.